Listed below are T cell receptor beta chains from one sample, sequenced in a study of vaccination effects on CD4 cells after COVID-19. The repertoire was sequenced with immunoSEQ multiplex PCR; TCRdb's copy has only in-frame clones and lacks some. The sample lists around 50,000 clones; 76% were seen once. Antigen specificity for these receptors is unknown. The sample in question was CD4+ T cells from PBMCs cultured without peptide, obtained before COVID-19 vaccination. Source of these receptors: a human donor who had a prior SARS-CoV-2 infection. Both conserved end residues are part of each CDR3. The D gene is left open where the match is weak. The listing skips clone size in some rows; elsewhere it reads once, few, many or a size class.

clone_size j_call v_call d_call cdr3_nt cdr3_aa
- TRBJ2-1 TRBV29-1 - TGCAGCGTCGATAGCGGCTCCTACAATGAGCAGTTCTTC CSVDSGSYNEQFF
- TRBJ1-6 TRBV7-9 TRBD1 TGTGCCAGCAGCTCCGGGACAGGGAGGTTGGCCCTCCACTTT CASSSGTGRLALHF
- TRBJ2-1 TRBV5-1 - TGCGCCAGCAGCTTGGCCCCCGCGGTTTACAATGAGCAGTTCTTC CASSLAPAVYNEQFF
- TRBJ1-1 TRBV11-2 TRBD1 TGTGCCAGCAGCTTAAACAGGGGGGGATTTTCTGAAGCTTTCTTT CASSLNRGGFSEAFF
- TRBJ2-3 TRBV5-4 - TGTGCCAGCAGCTTATTCGGCAGCCAGGGTGGAGATACGCAGTATTTT CASSLFGSQGGDTQYF
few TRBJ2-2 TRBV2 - TGTGCCAGCAGAAAAGGGCTTATGGGGAGCACCGGGGAGCTGTTTTTT CASRKGLMGSTGELFF
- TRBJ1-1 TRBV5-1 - TGCGCCAGCAGCAGAGCCGGGGGATTTGACACTGAAGCTTTCTTT CASSRAGGFDTEAFF
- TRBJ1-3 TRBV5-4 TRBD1 TGTGCCAGCAGCCCCGGGACAGGGAGAAACACCATATATTTT CASSPGTGRNTIYF
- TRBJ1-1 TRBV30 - TGTGCCTGGAGTGCCCTAGGGGGGGGCGCCTACACTGAAGCTTTCTTT CAWSALGGGAYTEAFF
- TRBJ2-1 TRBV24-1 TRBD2 TGTGCCACCAGTCTTCGACTAGCGGGGTACAATGAGCAGTTCTTC CATSLRLAGYNEQFF
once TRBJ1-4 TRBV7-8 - TGTGCCAGCAGCCCCTACCGGGGTATAGATGAAAAACTGTTTTTT CASSPYRGIDEKLFF
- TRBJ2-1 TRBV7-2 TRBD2 TGTGCCAGCAGCTTAGGACTAGCGGGGGGGAATGAGCAGTTCTTC CASSLGLAGGNEQFF
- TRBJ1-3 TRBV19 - TGTGCCAGTAGTATATTGGCCTCTGGAAACACCATATATTTT CASSILASGNTIYF
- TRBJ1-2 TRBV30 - TGTGCCTGGGCGTCCGCAGGGGCCGGCTACACCTTC CAWASAGAGYTF
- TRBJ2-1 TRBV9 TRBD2 TGTGCCAGCAGCCCTCCCCAGCGGGAGGGCCGGAATGAGCAGTTCTTC CASSPPQREGRNEQFF
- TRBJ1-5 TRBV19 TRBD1 TGTGCCAGTAATACAGGGGATCGCCTCAATCAGCCCCAGCATTTT CASNTGDRLNQPQHF
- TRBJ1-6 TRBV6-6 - TGTGCCACCAGTTACGGGGATGATTCACCCCTCCACTTT CATSYGDDSPLHF
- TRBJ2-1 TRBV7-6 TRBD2 TGTGCCAGCAGCTATGTAACTAGCGGCGACAATGAGCAGTTCTTC CASSYVTSGDNEQFF
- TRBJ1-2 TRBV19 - TGTGCCAGTAGTATCCAATGGACGGACTATGGCTACACCTTC CASSIQWTDYGYTF
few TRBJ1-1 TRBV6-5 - TGTGCCACCAAGACAGCGGGAGCTGAAGCTTTCTTT CATKTAGAEAFF
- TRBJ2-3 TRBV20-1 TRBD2 TGCAGTGCTAGTGGGCGGGGGGGAAGCACAGATACGCAGTATTTT CSASGRGGSTDTQYF
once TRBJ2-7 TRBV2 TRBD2 TGTGCCAGCAGCGGACTAGCGGGAGGCTCCTACGAGCAGTACTTC CASSGLAGGSYEQYF
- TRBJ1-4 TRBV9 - TGTGCCAGCAGCGTACGGCAGGGGATGTATGAAAAACTGTTTTTT CASSVRQGMYEKLFF
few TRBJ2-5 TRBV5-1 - TGCGCCAGCAGCTTGGTATCCCCGGGGGAGACCCAGTACTTC CASSLVSPGETQYF
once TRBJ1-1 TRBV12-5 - TGTGCTAGTGGTCCGTACCGGGCGGGGGGCGATTTGGGCACTGAAGCTTTCTTT CASGPYRAGGDLGTEAFF
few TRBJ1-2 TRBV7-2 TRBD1 TGTGCCAGCAGCCCAGGACAGGGAAACTATGGCTACACCTTC CASSPGQGNYGYTF
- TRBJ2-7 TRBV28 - TGTGCCAGCAGTACCCCCGCCGGGCCGCGGGTCTACGAGCAGTACTTC CASSTPAGPRVYEQYF
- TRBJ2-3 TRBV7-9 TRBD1 TGTGCCAGCAGCCCGACAGGGGGTGCAGATACGCAGTATTTT CASSPTGGADTQYF
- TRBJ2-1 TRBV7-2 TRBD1 TGTGCCAGCAGACGGACAGGGAGCTCCTACAATGAGCAGTTCTTC CASRRTGSSYNEQFF
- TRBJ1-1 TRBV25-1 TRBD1 TGTGCCAGCAGTGAATCGGGACAGATGAACACTGAAGCTTTCTTT CASSESGQMNTEAFF
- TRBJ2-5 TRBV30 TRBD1 TGTGCCTGGAGACATGGACAGGGAGATAAAGAGACCCAGTACTTC CAWRHGQGDKETQYF
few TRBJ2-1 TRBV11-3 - TGTGCCAGCAGCCAAACAGGGAGTGCCTACAATGAGCAGTTCTTC CASSQTGSAYNEQFF
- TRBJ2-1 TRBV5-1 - TGCGCCAGCAGCTTTCCGCCCACGGGTGAGCAGTTCTTC CASSFPPTGEQFF
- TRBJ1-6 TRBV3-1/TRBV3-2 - TGTGCCAGCAGCCAAGACATGGCAGACCTTTCACCCCTCCACTTT CASSQDMADLSPLHF
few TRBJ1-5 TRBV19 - TGTGCCAGTAGTAATGAGGAGGGGAATCAGCCCCAGCATTTT CASSNEEGNQPQHF
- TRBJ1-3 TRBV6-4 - TGTGCCAGCAGTGACTCGGGGAGGGGTGAATCTGGAAACACCATATATTTT CASSDSGRGESGNTIYF
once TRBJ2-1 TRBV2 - TGTGCCAGCATCTGGTCGACAGACCCTTCGAACAATGAGCAGTTCTTC CASIWSTDPSNNEQFF
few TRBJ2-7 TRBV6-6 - TGTGCCAGCAGTTACGGGGGGACGGACAACTACGAGCAGTACTTC CASSYGGTDNYEQYF
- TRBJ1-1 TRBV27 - TGTGCCAGCAGCTCCCTGTGGGGTGTCCGGCGGGGGACTGAAGCTTTCTTT CASSSLWGVRRGTEAFF
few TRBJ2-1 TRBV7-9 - TGTGCCGGTCAGATGAGCTCCTACAATGAGCAGTTCTTC CAGQMSSYNEQFF
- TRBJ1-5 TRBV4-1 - TGCGCCAGCAGCCAAGATCCATATCAGCCCCAGCATTTT CASSQDPYQPQHF
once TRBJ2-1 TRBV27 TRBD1 TGTGCCAGCAGTCGGGACAGGGGAGGTTTTGAGGGGCAGTTCTTC CASSRDRGGFEGQFF
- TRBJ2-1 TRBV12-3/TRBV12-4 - TGTGCCAGCAGTCAACAAAGCGGAGTTGAGCAGTTCTTC CASSQQSGVEQFF
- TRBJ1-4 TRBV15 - TGTGCCACCAGCCCCAAGACGAGGGCTAATGAAAAACTGTTTTTT CATSPKTRANEKLFF
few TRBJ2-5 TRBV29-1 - TGCAGCGTCGTACGGTGGACAAGCCTCGGAGAGACCCAGTACTTC CSVVRWTSLGETQYF
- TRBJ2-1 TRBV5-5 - TGTGCCAGCAGCTTCCTAGTTTGGAATGAGCAGTTCTTC CASSFLVWNEQFF
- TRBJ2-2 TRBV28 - TGTGCCAGCAGGTTTACAGGGATCGGGGAGCTGTTTTTT CASRFTGIGELFF
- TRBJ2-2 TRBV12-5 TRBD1 TGTGCTAGTGGTTCCACCCTGACAGGGATGGTCACCGGGGAGCTGTTTTTT CASGSTLTGMVTGELFF
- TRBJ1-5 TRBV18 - TGTGCCAGCTCACCACCCGGGACGAGCAATCAGCCCCAGCATTTT CASSPPGTSNQPQHF
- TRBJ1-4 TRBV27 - TGTGCCAGCAGTTCAGAAGCAACTAATGAAAAACTGTTTTTT CASSSEATNEKLFF
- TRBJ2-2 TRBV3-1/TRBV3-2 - TGTGCCAGCAGCCGTACGAACACCGGGGAGCTGTTTTTT CASSRTNTGELFF
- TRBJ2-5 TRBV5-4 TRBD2 TGTGCCAGCAGCTTGAATAGCGGGAAAGAGTACTTC CASSLNSGKEYF
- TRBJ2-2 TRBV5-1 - TGCGCCAGCAGCTTGGTGGTGGACGTTGCGAACACCGGGGAGCTGTTTTTT CASSLVVDVANTGELFF
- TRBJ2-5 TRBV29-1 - TGCAGCGTAAACAGGGCCGAGGAGACCCAGTACTTC CSVNRAEETQYF
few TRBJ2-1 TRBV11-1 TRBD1 TGTGCCAGCAGCTTTTTGGGACAGGAAGGTGATGAGCAGTTCTTC CASSFLGQEGDEQFF